Following are 9 T cell receptor beta chains from one sample sequenced in a study of beta chain features in type 1 diabetes. Sequenced material consisted of expressed TCRB transcripts (all of the isolated RNA was reverse transcribed). The table came from immunoSEQ multiplex PCR; TCRdb's copy has only in-frame clones and leaves some out. The sample contains under 350,000 clones, approximately 8.1% of which appear only once. Sequenced input: central memory CD4+ T cells from blood. Receptors originate from a woman aged 18-35 years in good health.

This clone was picked up a small number of times. V is TRBV4-3 and J is TRBJ2-1; the D is unclear. Between the trimmed V and J ends, which lost 0 bases and 5 bases, there was a span of 11 bases. Germline V gives CDR1 LGHNA, CDR2 YSLEER. The CDR3 totals 15 residues. Written as DNA, the CDR3 is TGCGCCAGCAGCCAAGACGAGCCCCCCCACAATGAGCAGTTCTTC. This sequence encodes CASSQDEPPHNEQFF.

The chain has TRBV5-6 and TRBJ2-7; D is ambiguous. The closer fit of TRBJ2-1 to the DNA end suggests the J call may be wrong. The CDR3 spans 14 residues. Germline V CDR1 and CDR2: SGHDT, YYEEEE. CDR3 nucleotide sequence: TGTGCCAGCAGCTTTGGGTCTATCTACAATGAGCAGTTCTTC. This gives the protein CASSFGSIYNEQFF.

This clone turned up a few times. The chain is built from TRBV2 and TRBJ2-5; 8 bases match TRBD2. V was clipped by 6 bases and J by 6 bases; unmatched bases: 9. Germline V CDR1 and CDR2: SNHLY, FYNNEI. This CDR3 comprises 14 residues. CDR3 sequence: CASSPTGGRQTQYF. DNA for the CDR3: TGTGCCAGCAGCCCAACGGGGGGGCGGCAGACCCAGTACTTC.

This chain joins TRBV19 and TRBJ2-5; D is uncertain. This CDR3 region has 13 residues. Per germline, CDR1 LNHDA and CDR2 SQIVND (reference sequence). V lost 5 bases and J 6 bases, leaving 13 bases between the germline ends. As DNA, the CDR3 is TGTGCCAGTAGTCGACTTGGCGGTAAGACCCAGTACTTC. Protein: CASSRLGGKTQYF. Full variable domain (outside the CDR3, taken from reference TRBV19 and TRBJ2-5): DGGITQSPKYLFRKEGQNVTLSCEQNLNHDAMYWYRQDPGQGLRLIYYSQIVNDFQKGDIAEGYSVSREKKESFPLTVTSAQKNPTAFYLCASSRLGGKTQYFGPGTRLLVL.

This clone was detected a few times. The rearrangement joins TRBV6-5 to TRBJ1-1; 8 positions agree with TRBD1. The germline CDR1 and CDR2 sequences are MNHEY and SVGAGI. The V and J ends lost 5 bases and 4 bases, in that order; junction bases with no gene match: 6. The CDR3 is made up of 14 amino acids. In DNA form, the CDR3 reads TGTGCCAGCAGTCGACAGGGGATGGGCACTGAAGCTTTCTTT. It codes for CASSRQGMGTEAFF.

The rearrangement links TRBV7-2 to TRBJ2-5, with no clear D. The germline V gene has CDR1 SGHTA and CDR2 FQGNSA. The CDR3 is 14 residues long. V was cut by 5 bases and J by 4 bases, with 14 bases left in between. The CDR3: CASSRGPRVETQYF. The CDR3 DNA reads as TGTGCCAGCAGCCGCGGACCCCGCGTAGAGACCCAGTACTTC. The complete variable domain, with remaining parts taken from reference TRBV7-2 and TRBJ2-5, reads GAGVSQSPSNKVTEKGKDVELRCDPISGHTALYWYRQSLGQGLEFLIYFQGNSAPDKSGLPSDRFSAERTGGSVSTLTIQRTQQEDSAVYLCASSRGPRVETQYFGPGTRLLVL.

J is TRBJ2-2 and V is TRBV5-1; D is unresolved. Trimming left V 4 bases short and J 4 bases short, with 8 bases between. The CDR3 contains 13 residues. Germline V gives CDR1 SGHRS, CDR2 YFSETQ. The CDR3 loop reads CASSPMVTGELFF. CDR3 nucleotide sequence: TGCGCCAGCAGCCCTATGGTCACCGGGGAGCTGTTTTTT.

The genes are TRBV5-6 and TRBJ2-7; a possible D gene is TRBD1 (6 bases). Germline CDR1 is SGHDT and CDR2 is YYEEEE. This CDR3 region has 15 residues. V was shortened by 3 bases and J by 3 bases, with 16 bases between the two germline ends. This chain's CDR3 is CASSYTGNSVYEQYV. CDR3 coding DNA: TGTGCCAGCAGCTATACAGGGAATTCGGTCTACGAGCAGTACGTC.

There are a few counts of this clone. The CDR3 nucleotides read TGCGCCAGCAGCTTGGGGGACAGGGCGTACGAGCAGTACTTC. This codes for CASSLGDRAYEQYF. The chain carries TRBV5-1 and TRBJ2-7; 9 nucleotides line up with TRBD1. V gave up 0 bases and J gave up 4 bases; unmatched junction bases: 2. This CDR3 is built from 14 residues. Germline CDR1 is SGHRS and CDR2 is YFSETQ. The full variable domain, in which reference TRBV5-1 and TRBJ2-7 provide the parts outside the CDR3, is KAGVTQTPRYLIKTRGQQVTLSCSPISGHRSVSWYQQTPGQGLQFLFEYFSETQRNKGNFPGRFSGRQFSNSRSEMNVSTLELGDSALYLCASSLGDRAYEQYFGPGTRLTVT.